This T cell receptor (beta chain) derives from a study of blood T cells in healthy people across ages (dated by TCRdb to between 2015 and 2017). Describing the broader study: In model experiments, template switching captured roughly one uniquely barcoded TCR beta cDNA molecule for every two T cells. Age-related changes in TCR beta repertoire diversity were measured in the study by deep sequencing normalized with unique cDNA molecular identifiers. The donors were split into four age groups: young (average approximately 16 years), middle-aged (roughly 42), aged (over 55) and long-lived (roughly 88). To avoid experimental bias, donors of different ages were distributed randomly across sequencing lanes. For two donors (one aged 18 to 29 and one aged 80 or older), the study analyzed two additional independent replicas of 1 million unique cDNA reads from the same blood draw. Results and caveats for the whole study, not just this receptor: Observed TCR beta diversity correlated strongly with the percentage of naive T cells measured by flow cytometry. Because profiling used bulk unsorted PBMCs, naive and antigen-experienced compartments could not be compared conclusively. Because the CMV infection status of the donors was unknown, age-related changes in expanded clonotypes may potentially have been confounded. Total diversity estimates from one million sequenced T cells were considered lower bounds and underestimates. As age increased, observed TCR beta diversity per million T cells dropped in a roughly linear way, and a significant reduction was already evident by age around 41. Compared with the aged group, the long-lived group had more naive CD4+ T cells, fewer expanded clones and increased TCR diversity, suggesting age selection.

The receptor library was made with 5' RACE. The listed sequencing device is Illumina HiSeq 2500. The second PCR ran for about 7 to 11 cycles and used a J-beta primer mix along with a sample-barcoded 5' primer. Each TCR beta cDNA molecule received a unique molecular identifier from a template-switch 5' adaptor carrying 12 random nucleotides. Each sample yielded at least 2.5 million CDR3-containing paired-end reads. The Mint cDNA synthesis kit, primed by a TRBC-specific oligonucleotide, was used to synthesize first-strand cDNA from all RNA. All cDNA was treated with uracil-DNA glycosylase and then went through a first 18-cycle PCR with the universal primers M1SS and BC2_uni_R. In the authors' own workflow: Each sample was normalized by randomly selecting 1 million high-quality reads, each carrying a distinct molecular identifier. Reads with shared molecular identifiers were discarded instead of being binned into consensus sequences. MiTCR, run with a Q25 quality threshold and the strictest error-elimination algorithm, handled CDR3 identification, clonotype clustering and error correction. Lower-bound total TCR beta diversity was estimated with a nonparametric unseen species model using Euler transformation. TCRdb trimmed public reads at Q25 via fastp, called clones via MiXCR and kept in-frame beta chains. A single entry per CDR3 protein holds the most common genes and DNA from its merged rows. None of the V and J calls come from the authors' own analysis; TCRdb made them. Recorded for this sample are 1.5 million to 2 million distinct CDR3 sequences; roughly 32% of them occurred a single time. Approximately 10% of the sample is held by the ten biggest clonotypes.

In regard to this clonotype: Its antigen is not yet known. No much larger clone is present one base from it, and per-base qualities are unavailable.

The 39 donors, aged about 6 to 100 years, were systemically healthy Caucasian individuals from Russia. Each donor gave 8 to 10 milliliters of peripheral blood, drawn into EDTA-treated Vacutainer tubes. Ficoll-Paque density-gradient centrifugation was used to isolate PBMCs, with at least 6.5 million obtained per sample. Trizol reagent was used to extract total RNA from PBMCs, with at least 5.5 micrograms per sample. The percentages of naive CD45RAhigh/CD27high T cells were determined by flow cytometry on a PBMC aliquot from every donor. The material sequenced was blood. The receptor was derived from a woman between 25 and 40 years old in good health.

The sequenced DNA is TGCGCCAGCAGCTTTTACAGCGCCACTAACACTGAAGCTTTCTTT. It codes for CASSFYSATNTEAFF. The sequence is built from TRBV5-1 and TRBJ1-1; no D gene call is confident. Trimming removed 2 bases from V and 2 bases from J, leaving 13 bases between the germline ends. Per the germline V gene, SGHRS is the CDR1 and YFSETQ is the CDR2. From the cysteine through the phenylalanine, the CDR3 covers 15 amino acids. Of all the DNA, just the CDR3 is kept, 45 bases in frame from base 1.